This TCR beta chain comes out of a study of CD8+ T cells in alopecia areata (dated by TCRdb to 2016 to 2018). Context from the whole study: Skin from C3H/HeJ donors with spontaneous alopecia (roughly 6-12 months old) was grafted onto female C3H/HeJ recipients aged about 6-11 weeks. To study T cell clonal expansion in alopecia areata, the researchers applied high-throughput TCRbeta sequencing to both the C3H/HeJ mouse model and human patients. Scalp tissue and sorted CD4+ and CD8+ peripheral blood T cells from patchy and totalis/universalis alopecia areata patients and from healthy controls were covered by human TCRbeta sequencing. Scalp clonality was compared across normal scalp (n=4), patchy alopecia areata scalp (n=8), and alopecia totalis/universalis scalp (n=8). RNA came from the PAXgene miRNA kit for fixed scalp, the miRNeasy kit for PBMCs, and the RNeasy kit for mouse skin. immunoSEQ multiplex PCR using 35 Vbeta forward primers and 13 Jbeta reverse primers was used to amplify TCRbeta CDR3 regions. Study-level results and caveats: Unlike mouse skin, which is dominated by gammadelta T cells, normal human skin has resident alphabeta T cells that are also sequenced, and this complicates analysis of the scalp TCR repertoire. Higher clonality and more expanded CD8+ clones were observed in lesional scalp than in normal scalp, particularly in alopecia totalis/universalis, a finding suggestive of antigenic drive. Compared with mice, TCR sequences shared between patients were less clear, possibly partly because of HLA diversity across the patient population.

A word on this clone: Its antigen specificity is not known. Because the receptor is murine, the gene names and germline sequences shown are mouse ones. From the germline J gene comes the end of the CDR3, since the read stops 4 residues before it.

Libraries were prepared through the immunoSEQ multiplex PCR assay. RNA was extracted from all samples and reverse transcribed into cDNA as template for TCR sequencing. SuperScript III was used to make first-strand cDNA, primed with a 2:1 mix of oligo-dT and random hexamers. Amplification bias was assessed with a synthetic immune receptor repertoire, and residual bias was removed computationally. Libraries were sequenced on Illumina HiSeq using 60 bp reads that covered the CDR3 and were read from J toward V. Under the source paper's analysis protocol: Raw reads were preprocessed for error removal, and CDR3 was defined according to IMGT conventions as running from the conserved cysteine to phenylalanine. Clonality was computed as 1 minus the Shannon entropy, with the entropy normalized by log2 of the number of productive unique TCRs. Scalp TCRbeta sequences were cross-referenced with sorted blood CD4 and CD8 repertoires so that the CD4 or CD8 identity of scalp clones could be inferred. Sourced from immuneACCESS, this table was stored by TCRdb with only in-frame sequences that have V and J called. A share of the clones is absent; for the studies checked, an unresolved V gene accounts for under half, and the remainder has no known explanation. That table gives V, J and clone size, and the DNA gave D and trimming. This sample holds over 100,000 clones in total, without any singletons. The ten most abundant clones make up about 19% of the sample.

CDR1 and CDR2, looked up from the germline V gene (reference sequence), are NSQYPW and LRSPGD. Germline trimming: 5 bases from V, 3 bases from J; junction bases outside gene matches: 3. Including the terminal cysteine and phenylalanine, the CDR3 comprises 14 residues. The DNA covers only part of the CDR3, 30 bases in frame from base 1. This clonotype was sampled from a C3H/HeJ mouse with alopecia areata. Mice of this strain carry the MHC haplotype H2-k. This receptor chain uses TRBV1 and TRBJ2-5, and TRBD2 matches 9 of the central bases. Sequencing used lesional skin. The part of the CDR3 DNA that was read is TGCACCTGCAGTCTCGACTGGGGGCAAGAC. It is translated as CTCSLDWGQD. The entire CDR3 sequence reads CTCSLDWGQDTQYF. Outside the CDR3, residues come from the reference TRBV1 and TRBJ2-5 proteins, so the full variable domain is: VTLLEQNPRWRLVPRGQAVNLRCILKNSQYPWMSWYQQDLQKQLQWLFTLRSPGDKEVKSLPGADYLATRVTDTELRLQVANMSQGRTLYCTCSLDWGQDTQYFGPGTRLLVL.